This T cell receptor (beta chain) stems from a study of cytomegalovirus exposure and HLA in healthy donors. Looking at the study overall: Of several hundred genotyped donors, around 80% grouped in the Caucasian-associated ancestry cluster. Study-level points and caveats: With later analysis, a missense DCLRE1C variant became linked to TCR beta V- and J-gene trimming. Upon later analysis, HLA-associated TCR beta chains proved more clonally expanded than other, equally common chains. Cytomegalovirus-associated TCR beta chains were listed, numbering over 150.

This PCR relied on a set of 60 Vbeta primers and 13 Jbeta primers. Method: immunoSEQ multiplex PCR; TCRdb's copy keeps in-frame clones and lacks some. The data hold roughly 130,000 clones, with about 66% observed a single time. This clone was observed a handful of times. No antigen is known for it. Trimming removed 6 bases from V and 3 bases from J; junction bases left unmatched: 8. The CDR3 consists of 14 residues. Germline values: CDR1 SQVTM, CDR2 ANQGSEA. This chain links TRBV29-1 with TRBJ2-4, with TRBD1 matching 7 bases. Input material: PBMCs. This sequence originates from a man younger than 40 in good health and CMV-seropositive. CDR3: CSVAGTVNKNIQYF. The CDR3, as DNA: TGCAGCGTCGCCGGGACAGTTAACAAAAACATTCAGTACTTC.